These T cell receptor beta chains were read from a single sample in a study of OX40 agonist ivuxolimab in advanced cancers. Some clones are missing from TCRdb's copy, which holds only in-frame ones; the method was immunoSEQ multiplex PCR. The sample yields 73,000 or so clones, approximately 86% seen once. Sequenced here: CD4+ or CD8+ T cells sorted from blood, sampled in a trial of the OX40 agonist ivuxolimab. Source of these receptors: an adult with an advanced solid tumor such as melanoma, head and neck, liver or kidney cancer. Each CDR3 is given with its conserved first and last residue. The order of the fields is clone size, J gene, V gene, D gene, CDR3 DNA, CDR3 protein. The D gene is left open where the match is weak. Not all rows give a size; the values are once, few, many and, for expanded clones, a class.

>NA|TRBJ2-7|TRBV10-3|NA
TGTGCCATCAGATTGCCGGGACCGAAGCCTTACGAGCAGTACTTC
CAIRLPGPKPYEQYF
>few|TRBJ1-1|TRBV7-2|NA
TGTGCCAGCAGCCAAAGGGTCAGGATGAACACTGAAGCTTTCTTT
CASSQRVRMNTEAFF
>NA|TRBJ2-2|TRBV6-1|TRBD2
TGTGCCAGCAGTGGGGAGGGGCTGATATCCGGGGAGCTGTTTTTT
CASSGEGLISGELFF
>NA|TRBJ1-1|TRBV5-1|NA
TGCGCCAGCAGCTTGGTGGCAGACACTGAAGCTTTCTTT
CASSLVADTEAFF
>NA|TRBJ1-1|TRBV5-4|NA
TGTGCCAGCAGCGTCCGGGGCACCACCGAAGCTTTCTTT
CASSVRGTTEAFF
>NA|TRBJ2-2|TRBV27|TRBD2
TGTGCCAGCCGTTCTACCCCCGGGACTAGCGGGAGTTTATCCGGGGAGCTGTTTTTT
CASRSTPGTSGSLSGELFF
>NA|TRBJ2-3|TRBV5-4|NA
TGTGCCAGCAGCTTCAAGATCACAGATACGCAGTATTTT
CASSFKITDTQYF
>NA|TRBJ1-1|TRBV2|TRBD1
TGTGCCAGCAGTGTACGAGACAGGGTGACTGAAGCTTTCTTT
CASSVRDRVTEAFF
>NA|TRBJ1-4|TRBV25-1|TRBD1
TGTGCCAGCAGTGGGCAGGGGGTGGGTAATGAAAAACTGTTTTTT
CASSGQGVGNEKLFF
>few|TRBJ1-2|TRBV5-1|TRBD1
TGCGCCAGCAGCCAGGGGGGGAACTATGGCTACACCTTC
CASSQGGNYGYTF
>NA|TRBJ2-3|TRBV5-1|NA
TGCGCCAGCAGTTCACTTAGGGGCTCAGGGGACCTCGCCCCAGATACGCAGTATTTT
CASSSLRGSGDLAPDTQYF
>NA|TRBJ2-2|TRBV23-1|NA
TGCGCCAGCAGTCAATCTTGTAAACAGGGCAACACCGGGGAGCTGTTTTTT
CASSQSCKQGNTGELFF
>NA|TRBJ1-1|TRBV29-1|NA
TGCAGCGTTGTTTCGACTAGCACTGAAGCTTTCTTT
CSVVSTSTEAFF
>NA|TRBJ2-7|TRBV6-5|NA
TGTGCCAGCAGACACGATAGTTACGAGCAGTACTTC
CASRHDSYEQYF
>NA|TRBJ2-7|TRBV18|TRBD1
TGTGCCAGCTCACCAAGCGGACAGGGGCCGTCAAGCTCCTACGAGCAGTACTTC
CASSPSGQGPSSSYEQYF
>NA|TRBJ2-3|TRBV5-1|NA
TGCGCCAGCAGCTTGATGACCAGCACAGATACGCAGTATTTT
CASSLMTSTDTQYF
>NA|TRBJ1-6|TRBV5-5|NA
TGTGCCAGCAGCGGGGGAAATTCACCCCTCCACTTT
CASSGGNSPLHF
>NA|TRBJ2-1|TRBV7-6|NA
TGTGCCAGCAGCCCCTTTTGGGGTTCGAGGGGGAGGCTAAATGAGCAGTTCTTC
CASSPFWGSRGRLNEQFF
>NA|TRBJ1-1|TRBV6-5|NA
TGTGCCAGCAGTCAAGGGGACACGCCGAACACTGAAGCTTTCTTT
CASSQGDTPNTEAFF
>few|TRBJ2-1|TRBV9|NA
TGTGCCAGCAGCGTAGCTCTAGGGGACGGTGAGCAGTTCTTC
CASSVALGDGEQFF
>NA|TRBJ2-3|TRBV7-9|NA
TGTGCCACCCCGTATCCTAGCACAGATACGCAGTATTTT
CATPYPSTDTQYF
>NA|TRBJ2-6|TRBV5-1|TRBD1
TGCGCCAGCAGGTCCACAGGGGCTGGGGCCAACGTCCTGACTTTC
CASRSTGAGANVLTF
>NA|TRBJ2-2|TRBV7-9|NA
TGTGCCAGCAGCCGGAGTGGGGCGCAGGGTCGGGAGCTGTTTTTT
CASSRSGAQGRELFF
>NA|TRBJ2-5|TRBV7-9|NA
TGTGCCAGCAGCTTTGGCGGGGGCAGCCCTGAGACCCAGTACTTC
CASSFGGGSPETQYF
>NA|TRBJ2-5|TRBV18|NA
TGTGCCAGCTCACCGACAGTGTCCGAGACCCAGTACTTC
CASSPTVSETQYF
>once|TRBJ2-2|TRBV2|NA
TGTGCCAGCGTCCGGAATAATCAGAACACCGGGGAGCTGTTTTTT
CASVRNNQNTGELFF
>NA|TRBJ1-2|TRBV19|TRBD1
TGTGCCAGTAGTGCCCCGGACAGGGTTAACTATGGCTACACCTTC
CASSAPDRVNYGYTF
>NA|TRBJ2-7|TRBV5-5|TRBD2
TGTGCCAGCAGCTTTACTAGCGGGAGCTACGAGCAGTACTTC
CASSFTSGSYEQYF
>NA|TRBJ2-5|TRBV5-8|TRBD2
TGTGCCAGCAGCTTCACTAGCGGGAGGACCCAAGAGACCCAGTACTTC
CASSFTSGRTQETQYF